The 13 T cell receptor beta chains reported below all come from one sample, sequenced in a study of CD8 T cells in Susac syndrome. cDNA came from around 0.5 to 1 ug RNA primed by random hexamers. TCRdb analysed the immunoSEQ multiplex PCR reads with MiXCR anew, one entry per CDR3 protein. Here the sample spans around 200,000 distinct CDR3 sequences, 90% to 96% being singletons. The specimen was CD4+ T cells from PBMCs. These receptor sequences come from a human donor with multiple sclerosis.

This clonotype was seen just once. The J gene is TRBJ1-6, the V gene TRBV7-2, with TRBD1 matching over 7 bases. The V and J ends lost 1 base and 11 bases, in that order; junction bases with no gene match: 5. The CDR3 totals 14 residues. In germline, CDR1 is SGHTA, CDR2 FQGNSA. The CDR3 sequence is CASSLGSGGPPLHF. The CDR3 nucleotides are TGTGCCAGCAGCTTAGGGTCAGGGGGTCCACCCCTCCACTTT. The variable domain in full, with the rest retrieved from reference TRBV7-2 and TRBJ1-6, is GAGVSQSPSNKVTEKGKDVELRCDPISGHTALYWYRQSLGQGLEFLIYFQGNSAPDKSGLPSDRFSAERTGGSVSTLTIQRTQQEDSAVYLCASSLGSGGPPLHFGNGTRLTVT.

For this clonotype: A read error may produce the germline difference seen at one junction end. The V gene is TRBV12-3 or TRBV12-4, the J gene TRBJ2-1; 8 positions agree with TRBD1. The CDR3 sequence is 13 residues long. The CDR3 loop reads CASSPGTGLERFF. The CDR3 DNA follows: TGTGCCAGCAGTCCGGGGACAGGCCTAGAGCGGTTCTTC.

The chain joins TRBV20-1 to TRBJ1-4, with D possibly matching TRBD1 (5 bases). Germline V CDR1 and CDR2: DFQATT, SNEGSKA (reference sequence). The CDR3 length is 14 residues. V lost 3 bases and J lost 7, with 15 bases in between. The CDR3 DNA reads as TGCAGTGCTAGTGACGGCCCAGGGAGTGAAAAACTGTTTTTT. This codes for CSASDGPGSEKLFF.

The V call is TRBV30, the J call TRBJ1-6; no definite D call. Trimming took 0 bases from V and 7 from J, leaving 13 bases between them. Germline CDR1 reads GTSNPN; CDR2 reads SVGIG (reference sequence). The CDR3 is made up of 15 amino acids. The CDR3 here is CAWSVRPDGNSPLHF. The CDR3, as DNA: TGTGCCTGGAGTGTACGCCCGGACGGAAATTCACCCCTCCACTTT.

The gene calls are TRBV20-1 and TRBJ2-7, with 9 bases fitting TRBD2. The V gene end was trimmed by 7 bases and the J gene end by 0 bases; junction bases not matched to a gene: 4. Germline V gene sequence: CDR1 DFQATT, CDR2 SNEGSKA (reference sequence). The CDR3 covers 13 residues. The CDR3 DNA reads TGCAGTGTTCCGACTAGCGGCTCCTACGAGCAGTACTTC. This codes for CSVPTSGSYEQYF.

This chain links TRBV20-1 with TRBJ1-2, with unresolved D. Germline CDR1 DFQATT, CDR2 SNEGSKA (reference sequence). This CDR3 region has 16 residues. Trimming took off 0 bases at V and 7 bases at J, with 21 bases between the two ends. DNA for the CDR3: TGCAGTGCTAGAGACCAGCCCCCTCCGACGTATCGTGGCTACACCTTC. Protein: CSARDQPPPTYRGYTF.

This chain uses TRBV12-3 or TRBV12-4 with TRBJ1-2; 7 bases fit TRBD1. This CDR3 has 15 residues. The trim removed 5 bases at V and 4 bases at J, leaving 10 bases unmatched. The DNA for the CDR3 is TGTGCCAGCAGTCCAATCCGGGACAGTTTCTATGGCTACACCTTC. Its protein product is CASSPIRDSFYGYTF.

The CDR3 region is CASSLLGQTIKTQYF. The CDR3 DNA is TGTGCCAGCTCCTTACTCGGACAAACGATAAAGACCCAGTACTTC. The V and J genes are TRBV18 and TRBJ2-5; maybe TRBD1 (5 bases). Germline lookup yields CDR1 KGHSH and CDR2 LQKENI. The CDR3 consists of 15 residues. The ends were cut back, 6 bases at V and 6 bases at J, with 20 bases in the middle.

This clonotype was counted a single time. V and J are TRBV30 and TRBJ1-1; D unclear. CDR3 length: 13 residues. V was cut by 0 bases and J by 1 base, with 6 bases left in between. Germline V gene lookup returns CDR1 GTSNPN and CDR2 SVGIG (reference sequence). DNA of the CDR3: TGTGCCTGGAGTGTACACGGGAACACTGAAGCTTTCTTT. Translation: CAWSVHGNTEAFF.

This rearrangement joins TRBV27 to TRBJ1-4, with TRBD1 matching 8 bases. Losses at the gene ends were 6 bases for V and 6 bases for J; bases not matched to a gene: 9. The CDR3 contains 15 residues. CDR1 is MNHEY, CDR2 SMNVEV, per germline (reference sequence). CDR3 residues: CASSLRQGMDEKLFF. The CDR3 DNA reads TGTGCCAGCAGCTTGAGACAGGGGATGGATGAAAAACTGTTTTTT. Drawing the rest from reference TRBV27 and TRBJ1-4, the complete variable domain is EAQVTQNPRYLITVTGKKLTVTCSQNMNHEYMSWYRQDPGLGLRQIYYSMNVEVTDKGDVPEGYKVSRKEKRNFPLILESPSPNQTSLYFCASSLRQGMDEKLFFGSGTQLSVL.

The rearrangement links TRBV9 to TRBJ2-7; 7 bases match TRBD2. Germline-derived CDR1 and CDR2 are SGDLS and YYNGEE. J gave up 9 bases and V 1 base, and 7 bases lay outside the gene matches. The CDR3 is 13 residues long. CDR3 sequence: CASSVTERGRQYF. Written as DNA, the CDR3 is TGTGCCAGCAGCGTAACAGAGCGGGGACGGCAGTACTTC.

The genes are TRBV25-1 and TRBJ2-3, with D maybe TRBD2 (6 bases). The CDR3 totals 14 residues. Germline V gives CDR1 MGHDK, CDR2 SYGVNS. Trimming shortened V by 7 bases and J by 2 bases, and 13 bases separated the two germline ends. The CDR3 reads CASTGGAFTDTQYF. The CDR3 DNA reads TGTGCCAGCACCGGCGGGGCCTTCACAGATACGCAGTATTTT.

This clonotype occurred once. The rearrangement joins TRBV9 to TRBJ2-3; weak D call: TRBD2 (7 bases). V lost 0 bases to trimming and J lost 6 bases, with 11 bases between them. CDR3 length: 14 amino acids. Germline CDR1 is SGDLS and CDR2 is YYNGEE. This chain's CDR3 is CASSVDRGADTQYF. The CDR3 DNA is TGTGCCAGCAGCGTAGACCGGGGGGCCGATACGCAGTATTTT. The full variable domain, its missing parts supplied by reference TRBV9 and TRBJ2-3, is DSGVTQTPKHLITATGQRVTLRCSPRSGDLSVYWYQQSLDQGLQFLIQYYNGEERAKGNILERFSAQQFPDLHSELNLSSLELGDSALYFCASSVDRGADTQYFGPGTRLTVL.